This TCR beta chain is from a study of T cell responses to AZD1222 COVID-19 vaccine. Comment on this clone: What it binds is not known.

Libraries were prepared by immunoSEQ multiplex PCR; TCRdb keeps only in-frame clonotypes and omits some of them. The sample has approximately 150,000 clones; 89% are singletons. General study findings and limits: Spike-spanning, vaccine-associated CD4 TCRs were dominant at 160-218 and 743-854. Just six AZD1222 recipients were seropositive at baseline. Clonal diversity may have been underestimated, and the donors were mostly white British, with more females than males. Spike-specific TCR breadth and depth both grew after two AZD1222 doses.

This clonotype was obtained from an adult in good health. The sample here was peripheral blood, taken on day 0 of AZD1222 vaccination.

In nucleotides, the CDR3 is TGCGCCAGCAGCCAAGGCCCCCTGGCGGGATACCAGTTCTTC. Its translation: CASSQGPLAGYQFF. The chain recombines TRBV4-3 with TRBJ2-1, with a possible D match to TRBD2 (6 bases). Germline V gene data show CDR1 as LGHNA and CDR2 as YSLEER. The CDR3 is made up of 14 amino acids. The germline V and J ends were trimmed by 1 base and 13 bases, with 17 bases remaining between them.